A single sample gave rise to the 27 T cell receptor beta chains below, sequenced in a study of blood T cell repertoires in COVID-19. TCRdb keeps only in-frame clones here, not all; method: immunoSEQ multiplex PCR. Among fewer than 350,000 clones listed, approximately 90% were seen once. The sequenced sample consisted of PBMCs or T cells enriched from blood (not recorded which). The receptors shown here come from a man aged 35 to 55 who had been exposed to COVID-19.

V and J are TRBV6-5 and TRBJ1-5; D is possibly TRBD1 (6 bases). V was trimmed by 8 bases and J by 4 bases, leaving 15 bases between them. The CDR3 length is 14 residues. Germline values: CDR1 MNHEY, CDR2 SVGAGI. The CDR3, as DNA: TGTGCCAGCTGGGGGGGCCGTTGGAATCAGCCCCAGCATTTT. Translation: CASWGGRWNQPQHF.

The V call is TRBV29-1, the J call TRBJ2-4, with D tentatively TRBD1 (7 bases). V shed 1 base and J shed 8 bases, with 21 bases lying between them. The CDR3 consists of 16 residues. CDR1 is SQVTM and CDR2 is ANQGSEA in the germline V gene. In DNA, the CDR3 is TGCAGCGTTGAAGGCGAGCAGGGGGGTGCGATGGACATTCAGTACTTC. Translating it yields CSVEGEQGGAMDIQYF.

The chain has TRBV2 and TRBJ2-2; 7 bases are shared with TRBD2. The germline V gene has CDR1 SNHLY and CDR2 FYNNEI. Losses at the gene ends were 4 bases for V and 3 bases for J; bases not matched to a gene: 5. CDR3 size: 15 residues. In DNA, the CDR3 is TGTGCCAGCAGTGGACTAGCTTTAGACACCGGGGAGCTGTTTTTT. It is translated as CASSGLALDTGELFF.

CDR3 nucleotides: TGTGCCATCAGCAAAACTTTGACAGGGGAGTATGGCTACACCTTC. Amino acids: CAISKTLTGEYGYTF. The genes are TRBV10-3 and TRBJ1-2; TRBD1 matches 8 bases. V gave up 6 bases and J gave up 5 bases; unmatched junction bases: 11. Germline V gene sequence: CDR1 ENHRY, CDR2 SYGVKD. The CDR3 runs 15 residues.

The chain uses TRBV5-1 and TRBJ2-7; 8 bases agree with TRBD2. The CDR3 length is 14 residues. The germline V gene has CDR1 SGHRS and CDR2 YFSETQ. J was trimmed by 4 bases and V by 5 bases; bases with no gene match: 8. The CDR3 DNA follows: TGCGCCAGCAGGGCGGGAGGTAGTCAATACGAGCAGTACTTC. As protein: CASRAGGSQYEQYF.

The chain recombines TRBV30 with TRBJ1-2; D is possibly TRBD1 (6 bases). Between the trimmed V and J ends, which lost 1 base and 5 bases, there was a span of 11 bases. The CDR3 totals 13 residues. CDR1 is GTSNPN and CDR2 is SVGIG in the germline V gene (reference sequence). CDR3 nucleotides: TGTGCCTGGAGTGGAGAGGGGGGGTATGGCTACACCTTC. This gives the protein CAWSGEGGYGYTF.

A note on this clone: Because the CDR3's place on the DNA is in doubt, the DNA is left out and the CDR3 is given as listed by TCRdb. The chain couples TRBV28 to TRBJ1-4; whether TRBD1, the table's D call, matches the DNA was not checked. Looked up from germline, CDR1 is MDHEN and CDR2 is SYDVKM. From its first to its last residue, the CDR3 has 15 amino acids. Here the CDR3 reads CASSSSGQDFEKLFF.

V usage is TRBV19 and J usage is TRBJ2-5; TRBD2 agrees at 10 bases. The length of the CDR3 is 16 residues. The V gene end was trimmed by 4 bases and the J gene end by 0 bases; junction bases not matched to a gene: 5. The germline gives CDR1 LNHDA, CDR2 SQIVND (reference sequence). The CDR3, as DNA: TGTGCCAGTAGTACAATTAGCGGGGGGAACCAAGAGACCCAGTACTTC. This codes for CASSTISGGNQETQYF.

The rearrangement uses TRBV4-1 and TRBJ1-5; D remains ambiguous. The CDR3 covers 14 residues. Germline V gives CDR1 MGHRA, CDR2 YSYEKL. Trimming removed 0 bases at V and 11 bases at J, with 14 bases between. The CDR3 spells CASSQDRSGVTQHF. The CDR3 DNA reads as TGCGCCAGCAGCCAAGATCGAAGCGGGGTAACCCAGCATTTT.

V usage is TRBV2 and J usage is TRBJ2-1; the match to TRBD2 covers 9 bases. The V and J ends lost 4 bases and 6 bases, in that order; junction bases with no gene match: 7. Germline-derived CDR1 and CDR2 are SNHLY and FYNNEI. The CDR3 is 15 amino acids. CDR3 sequence (DNA): TGTGCCAGCAGTGCCTCTAGCGGGAATTTCAATGAGCAGTTCTTC. Translated, it gives CASSASSGNFNEQFF.

This chain uses TRBV14 with TRBJ2-7; 10 bases line up with TRBD1. The CDR3 has 15 residues. CDR1 and CDR2 (germline): SGHDN, FVKESK. J lost 2 bases, V lost 4 bases, and 5 bases had no gene match. DNA of the CDR3: TGTGCCAGCAGCCTAAGCGGGACAGGGGCCTACGAGCAGTACTTC. Translated, it gives CASSLSGTGAYEQYF.

This chain links TRBV19 with TRBJ1-1; D is uncertain. The CDR3 is 13 amino acids. Trimming stripped 0 bases from V and 6 bases from J, with 8 bases between. Germline V CDR1 and CDR2: LNHDA, SQIVND (reference sequence). The CDR3 sequence: CASSIEYSSEAFF. The CDR3 DNA reads as TGTGCCAGTAGTATAGAGTACAGCTCTGAAGCTTTCTTT.

This chain joins TRBV28 and TRBJ1-2; D may be TRBD1 (5 bases). V was clipped by 3 bases and J by 2 bases, with 10 bases between them. The CDR3 spans 14 residues. CDR1 MDHEN and CDR2 SYDVKM come from the germline V gene. The CDR3 DNA follows: TGTGCCAGCAGTTTTGGGGCAGGGAACTATGGCTACACCTTC. It is translated as CASSFGAGNYGYTF.

Worth noting for this clone: One end of the junction varies from germline; a read error may be responsible. V gene TRBV2 combines with J gene TRBJ1-1, with 8 bases matching TRBD1. This CDR3 is built from 15 residues. Germline values: CDR1 SNHLY, CDR2 FYNNEI. Here the CDR3 reads CASSEADRGGTEAFF. In DNA form, the CDR3 reads TGTGCCAGCAGCGAAGCCGACAGGGGAGGCACTGAAGCTTTCTTT. Full variable domain (missing parts from reference TRBV2 and TRBJ1-1): EPEVTQTPSHQVTQMGQEVILRCVPISNHLYFYWYRQILGQKVEFLVSFYNNEISEKSEIFDDQFSVERPDGSNFTLKIRSTKLEDSAMYFCASSEADRGGTEAFFGQGTRLTVV.

J is TRBJ1-5 and V is TRBV13; no clear D gene. CDR3 length: 14 amino acids. Germline lookup yields CDR1 PRHDT and CDR2 FYEKMQ (reference sequence). Trimming left V 0 bases short and J 9 bases short, with 12 bases between. CDR3 sequence reads: CASSLGRGLGPQHF. The CDR3 DNA reads as TGTGCCAGCAGCTTAGGTCGGGGATTAGGGCCCCAGCATTTT.

The chain is built from TRBV5-4 and TRBJ1-5; 7 bases are a match to TRBD1. This CDR3 comprises 14 residues. The V gene's germline CDR1 is SGHNT and CDR2 YYREEE (reference sequence). After removal of 0 bases from V and 6 bases from J, the junction contained 3 bases not matched to a gene. CDR3: CASSLVPGGQPQHF. DNA of the CDR3: TGTGCCAGCAGCTTGGTCCCAGGGGGTCAGCCCCAGCATTTT. The full variable domain, in which reference TRBV5-4 and TRBJ1-5 provide the parts outside the CDR3, is ETGVTQSPTHLIKTRGQQVTLRCSSQSGHNTVSWYQQALGQGPQFIFQYYREEENGRGNFPPRFSGLQFPNYSSELNVNALELDDSALYLCASSLVPGGQPQHFGDGTRLSIL.

This rearrangement joins TRBV7-9 to TRBJ2-3, with 8 bases identical to TRBD2. The CDR3 loop spans 16 amino acids. V lost 1 base and J lost 3; bases outside the gene matches: 6. The germline V gene encodes CDR1 SEHNR and CDR2 FQNEAQ (reference sequence). The CDR3 is CASSLVLAGSTDTQYF. Written as DNA, the CDR3 is TGTGCCAGCAGCTTAGTGCTAGCGGGTAGTACAGATACGCAGTATTTT.

The chain carries TRBV27 and TRBJ1-1; 7 positions match TRBD1. There are 14 residues in the CDR3. The V gene's germline CDR1 is MNHEY and CDR2 SMNVEV (reference sequence). V lost 5 bases to trimming and J lost 5 bases; unmatched junction nucleotides: 8. CDR3 sequence (DNA): TGTGCCAGCAGTACCAAAGGGGGCGGAACTGAAGCTTTCTTT. Translation gives CASSTKGGGTEAFF.

In this sample, this clone turned up once. The genes are TRBV19 and TRBJ2-3, with 8 bases fitting TRBD1. This CDR3 has 14 residues. Germline V lookup: CDR1 LNHDA, CDR2 SQIVND (reference sequence). Trimming removed 6 bases from V and 5 bases from J; junction bases left unmatched: 7. The chain's CDR3 is CASSPTGAGDTQYF. For the CDR3, the DNA is TGTGCCAGTAGCCCGACAGGGGCAGGAGATACGCAGTATTTT.

CDR3 amino acids: CASKGVVSSYEQYF. CDR3 DNA sequence: TGTGCCAGCAAAGGAGTTGTTAGCTCCTACGAGCAGTACTTC. The chain employs TRBV2 and TRBJ2-7; D unresolved. The CDR3 is 14 amino acids. V lost 7 bases to trimming and J lost 0 bases, with 13 bases between them. The germline CDR1 and CDR2 sequences are SNHLY and FYNNEI.

V and J are TRBV12-3 or TRBV12-4 and TRBJ2-5; perhaps TRBD2 as D (5 bases). Trimming removed 6 bases from V and 5 bases from J, with 10 bases in between. CDR3 length: 12 residues. CDR3 nucleotide sequence: TGTGCCAGCAGACCACTAGAGGAGACCCAGTACTTC. Translated, it gives CASRPLEETQYF.

The rearrangement links TRBV28 to TRBJ1-1, with D possibly being TRBD1 (5 bases). Germline assignment: CDR1 MDHEN and CDR2 SYDVKM. Trimming took off 2 bases at V and 4 bases at J, with 11 bases between the two ends. The CDR3 is made up of 14 amino acids. CDR3 residues: CASSLRGRGTEAFF. The CDR3 DNA reads as TGTGCCAGCAGTTTACGGGGGAGGGGCACTGAAGCTTTCTTT.

The rearrangement links TRBV19 to TRBJ1-1, with D possibly TRBD1 on 5 matching bases. Per the germline V gene, CDR1 is LNHDA and CDR2 is SQIVND (reference sequence). The CDR3 length is 13 residues. Trimming removed 3 bases from V and 6 bases from J, with 11 bases in between. The CDR3 sequence is CASSMGLTAEAFF. Written as DNA, the CDR3 is TGTGCCAGTAGTATGGGGCTTACAGCTGAAGCTTTCTTT.

The rearrangement joins TRBV7-9 to TRBJ1-2; no clear D gene. This CDR3 spans 13 amino acids. V was trimmed by 2 bases and J by 8 bases, leaving 12 bases between them. Germline values: CDR1 SEHNR, CDR2 FQNEAQ (reference sequence). CDR3 residues: CASSLLTSDGYTF. The CDR3 nucleotides read TGTGCCAGCAGCTTACTGACCAGCGACGGCTACACCTTC. The full variable domain, its missing parts supplied by reference TRBV7-9 and TRBJ1-2, is DTGVSQNPRHKITKRGQNVTFRCDPISEHNRLYWYRQTLGQGPEFLTYFQNEAQLEKSRLLSDRFSAERPKGSFSTLEIQRTEQGDSAMYLCASSLLTSDGYTFGSGTRLTVV.

The V call is TRBV10-3, the J call TRBJ1-4; 10 bases agree with TRBD1. CDR1 is ENHRY, CDR2 SYGVKD, per germline. V was pared by 4 bases and J by 7 bases, with 3 bases of the junction left unmatched. This CDR3 contains 14 residues. The CDR3 coding sequence is TGTGCCATCAGTGGGACAGGGGGTTCTGAAAAACTGTTTTTT. Encoded protein: CAISGTGGSEKLFF.

The chain couples TRBV29-1 to TRBJ1-2, with 7 bases that match TRBD1. V was pared by 6 bases and J by 10 bases, with 11 bases of the junction left unmatched. CDR1 and CDR2 from the germline V gene are SQVTM and ANQGSEA. The CDR3 consists of 12 residues. CDR3 amino acids: CSVVQGPGDYTF. The CDR3 bases are TGCAGCGTAGTACAGGGGCCTGGAGACTACACCTTC. The variable domain in full, completed from reference TRBV29-1 and TRBJ1-2, reads SAVISQKPSRDICQRGTSLTIQCQVDSQVTMMFWYRQQPGQSLTLIATANQGSEATYESGFVIDKFPISRPNLTFSTLTVSNMSPEDSSIYLCSVVQGPGDYTFGSGTRLTVV.

J is TRBJ1-5 and V is TRBV6-5; no firm D call. Trimming pared 4 bases from V and 6 bases from J, leaving 16 bases between. CDR1 and CDR2 (germline): MNHEY, SVGAGI. The CDR3 length is 15 residues. CDR3 nucleotides: TGTGCCAGCAGTTTATTCTGGAGTCAAGGTCAGCCCCAGCATTTT. The encoded protein is CASSLFWSQGQPQHF.